The rows below give T cell receptor beta chains drawn from one sample of a study of chemoradiotherapy in HPV16-positive cancers. Some clones are missing from TCRdb's copy, which holds only in-frame ones; the method was immunoSEQ multiplex PCR. This table holds 800 to 950 clones, approximately 80% found once. This sample comprised tumor tissue, obtained from a patient who underwent chemoradiotherapy. These receptors originate from a human donor with HPV-associated anogenital cancer. Each CDR3 is given with its conserved first and last residue. Each record gives: D gene, clone size, J gene, V gene, CDR3 protein, CDR3 DNA. The D gene is left open where the match is weak. Clone size is given for some rows only: seen once, a few or many times, or a class if the clone is expanded.

. | . | TRBJ2-3 | TRBV10-1 | CASSDLGLPSTDTQYF | TGCGCCAGCAGTGACCTCGGACTACCTTCCACAGATACGCAGTATTTT
. | . | TRBJ2-2 | TRBV7-2 | CASSLFQGTTGELFF | TGTGCCAGCAGCTTGTTTCAGGGGACCACCGGGGAGCTGTTTTTT
. | . | TRBJ1-3 | TRBV7-2 | CASSLSSSQGSGNTIYF | TGTGCCAGCAGCTTAAGCTCATCCCAGGGCTCTGGAAACACCATATATTTT
. | . | TRBJ2-5 | TRBV11-2 | CASSSAPGHQETQYF | TGTGCCAGCAGCTCAGCACCGGGACACCAAGAGACCCAGTACTTC
TRBD1 | . | TRBJ1-4 | TRBV30 | CAWSLTGGATNEKLFF | TGTGCCTGGAGTCTGACAGGGGGGGCAACTAATGAAAAACTGTTTTTT
. | . | TRBJ1-2 | TRBV6-1 | CASSESLVPNYGYTF | TGTGCCAGCAGTGAGAGCCTTGTGCCTAACTATGGCTACACCTTC
TRBD1 | . | TRBJ1-1 | TRBV10-3 | CAIRKDRGLSTEAFF | TGTGCCATCAGGAAGGACAGGGGGCTGAGCACTGAAGCTTTCTTT
TRBD1 | once | TRBJ2-7 | TRBV11-2 | CASSLGGGNDEQYF | TGTGCCAGCAGCTTAGGAGGGGGCAATGACGAGCAGTACTTC
TRBD1 | . | TRBJ1-1 | TRBV10-3 | CAISDADRGMNTEAFF | TGTGCCATCAGTGATGCGGACAGGGGAATGAATACTGAAGCTTTCTTT
TRBD1 | . | TRBJ1-5 | TRBV5-6 | CASSSGQGRGPQHF | TGTGCCAGCAGCTCGGGACAGGGGAGAGGGCCCCAGCATTTT
TRBD1 | . | TRBJ2-2 | TRBV11-2 | CASSFTGGTTGELFF | TGTGCCAGCAGTTTTACAGGGGGAACGACCGGGGAGCTGTTTTTT
. | large | TRBJ1-4 | TRBV7-2 | CASSQGLYNEKLFF | TGTGCCAGCAGCCAGGGACTGTATAATGAAAAACTGTTTTTT
. | . | TRBJ1-2 | TRBV9 | CASSVDGGLSGYTF | TGTGCCAGCAGCGTAGATGGGGGGCTTAGCGGCTACACCTTC
TRBD2 | . | TRBJ2-1 | TRBV6-5 | CASSPLASSYNEQFF | TGTGCCAGCAGCCCACTAGCGAGCTCCTACAATGAGCAGTTCTTC
TRBD1 | . | TRBJ2-7 | TRBV5-4 | CASSYPGQGIYEQYF | TGTGCCAGCAGTTATCCGGGACAGGGGATTTACGAGCAGTACTTC
. | . | TRBJ2-6 | TRBV5-8 | CASSFRGLGANVLTF | TGTGCCAGCAGCTTTCGGGGGCTTGGGGCCAACGTCCTGACTTTC
. | . | TRBJ1-2 | TRBV5-5 | CASSPVADHGYTF | TGTGCCAGCAGCCCGGTTGCAGATCATGGCTACACCTTC
. | . | TRBJ2-2 | TRBV6-1 | CASSEAMRADGELFF | TGTGCCAGCAGTGAAGCTATGAGGGCGGACGGGGAGCTGTTTTTT
. | . | TRBJ2-2 | TRBV7-3 | CASSLDSYTGELFF | TGTGCCAGCAGCTTAGACAGCTACACCGGGGAGCTGTTTTTT
. | . | TRBJ2-7 | TRBV28 | CASSLVQGLASYEQYF | TGTGCCAGCAGTTTAGTCCAGGGATTAGCCTCCTACGAGCAGTACTTC
. | few | TRBJ2-6 | TRBV6-1 | CASSVDSSGANVLTF | TGTGCCAGCAGTGTGGACAGCTCTGGGGCCAACGTCCTGACTTTC
TRBD1 | . | TRBJ2-7 | TRBV5-4 | CASSPKTGTYEQYF | TGTGCCAGCAGCCCAAAGACAGGGACCTACGAGCAGTACTTC
. | . | TRBJ1-2 | TRBV5-6 | CASSLGTGLYLYGYTF | TGTGCCAGCAGCTTGGGCACAGGCCTATACCTCTATGGCTACACCTTC
. | . | TRBJ1-6 | TRBV28 | CASSDWRSPLHF | TGTGCCAGCAGCGACTGGCGTTCACCCCTCCACTTT
. | . | TRBJ1-5 | TRBV10-3 | CAIRGSESQPQHF | TGTGCCATCAGGGGTTCAGAGAGCCAGCCCCAGCATTTT
TRBD1 | . | TRBJ2-7 | TRBV5-1 | CASSLDGTGGIYEQYF | TGCGCCAGCAGCTTGGACGGGACAGGGGGGATATACGAGCAGTACTTC
. | . | TRBJ2-4 | TRBV14 | CASSQDSAGLNIQYF | TGTGCCAGCAGCCAAGACTCGGCAGGGCTAAACATTCAGTACTTC
. | . | TRBJ1-1 | TRBV19 | CASSIGGYTEAFF | TGTGCCAGTAGTATAGGGGGGTATACTGAAGCTTTCTTT
TRBD2 | . | TRBJ2-3 | TRBV5-1 | CASSPGGAVKDTQYF | TGCGCCAGCAGCCCGGGGGGGGCAGTTAAAGATACGCAGTATTTT
TRBD2 | . | TRBJ2-7 | TRBV2 | CASGSSGGALFGSYEQYF | TGTGCCAGCGGGTCTAGCGGGGGGGCTTTATTTGGATCCTACGAGCAGTACTTC
. | . | TRBJ2-7 | TRBV7-2 | CASSLRRAYEQYF | TGTGCCAGCAGCTTAAGGAGGGCGTACGAGCAGTACTTC
TRBD2 | . | TRBJ2-5 | TRBV7-2 | CASSLRLAGGRGQETQYF | TGTGCCAGCAGCTTAAGACTAGCGGGGGGGCGAGGGCAAGAGACCCAGTACTTC
TRBD2 | . | TRBJ2-3 | TRBV28 | CATVLAGGPVETQYF | TGTGCCACCGTACTAGCGGGGGGGCCGGTCGAAACGCAGTATTTT
. | . | TRBJ2-2 | TRBV7-9 | CASSLVLGSTNTGELFF | TGTGCCAGCAGCTTAGTTTTGGGGTCAACGAACACCGGGGAGCTGTTTTTT
. | . | TRBJ2-5 | TRBV4-3 | CASSQEEMGVSAKETQYF | TGCGCCAGCAGCCAAGAAGAAATGGGAGTGAGCGCAAAAGAGACCCAGTACTTC
. | . | TRBJ2-1 | TRBV11-2 | CASSLAREQFF | TGTGCCAGCAGCTTAGCCCGTGAGCAGTTCTTC
TRBD2 | . | TRBJ2-3 | TRBV7-2 | CASSSGGGGAINTQYF | TGTGCCAGCAGCTCCGGGGGCGGGGGGGCCATCAATACGCAGTATTTT
. | . | TRBJ1-6 | TRBV19 | CASSEVGIGDNSPLHF | TGTGCCAGTAGTGAGGTCGGGATAGGTGATAATTCACCCCTCCACTTT
. | . | TRBJ1-5 | TRBV6-1 | CASTPRGQTNQPQHF | TGTGCCAGCACCCCGAGAGGACAGACAAATCAGCCCCAGCATTTT
. | . | TRBJ2-7 | TRBV18 | CASSVQGAEQYF | TGTGCCAGCTCAGTACAGGGAGCCGAGCAGTACTTC
. | . | TRBJ1-1 | TRBV7-9 | CASSPQLGMNTEAFF | TGTGCCAGCAGCCCACAGTTGGGCATGAACACTGAAGCTTTCTTT
. | . | TRBJ1-1 | TRBV2 | CASSQHAGMNTEAFF | TGTGCCAGCAGCCAACACGCAGGCATGAACACTGAAGCTTTCTTT
. | few | TRBJ1-6 | TRBV25-1 | CASSESDTNSPLHF | TGTGCCAGCAGTGAATCTGACACCAATTCACCCCTCCACTTT